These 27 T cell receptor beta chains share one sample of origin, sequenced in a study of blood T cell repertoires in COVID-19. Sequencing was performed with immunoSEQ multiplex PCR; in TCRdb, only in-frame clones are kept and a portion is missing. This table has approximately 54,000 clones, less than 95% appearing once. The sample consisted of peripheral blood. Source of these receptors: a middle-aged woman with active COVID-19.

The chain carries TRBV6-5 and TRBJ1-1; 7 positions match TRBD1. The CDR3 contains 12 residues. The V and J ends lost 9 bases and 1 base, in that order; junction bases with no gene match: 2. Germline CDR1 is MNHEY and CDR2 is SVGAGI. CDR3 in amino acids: CASHRGNTEAFF. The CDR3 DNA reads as TGTGCCAGTCACAGGGGGAACACTGAAGCTTTCTTT.

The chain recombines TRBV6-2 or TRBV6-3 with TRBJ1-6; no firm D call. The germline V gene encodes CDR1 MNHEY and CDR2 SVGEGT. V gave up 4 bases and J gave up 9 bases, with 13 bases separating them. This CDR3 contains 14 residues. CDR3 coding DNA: TGTGCCAGCAGTTTTGTTGCGTTATCTTCACCCCTCCACTTT. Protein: CASSFVALSSPLHF.

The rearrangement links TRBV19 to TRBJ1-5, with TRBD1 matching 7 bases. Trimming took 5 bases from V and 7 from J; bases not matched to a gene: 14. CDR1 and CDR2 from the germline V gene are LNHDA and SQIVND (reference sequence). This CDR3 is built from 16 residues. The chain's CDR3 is CASSGRRGQGGQPQHF. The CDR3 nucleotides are TGTGCCAGTAGTGGACGAAGGGGGCAGGGCGGACAGCCCCAGCATTTT.

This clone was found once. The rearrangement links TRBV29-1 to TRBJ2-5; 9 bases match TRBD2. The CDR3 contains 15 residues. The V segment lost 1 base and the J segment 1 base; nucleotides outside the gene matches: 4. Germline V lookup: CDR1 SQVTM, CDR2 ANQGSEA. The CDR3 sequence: CSVEAAGGLQETQYF. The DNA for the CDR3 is TGCAGCGTTGAAGCTGCGGGGGGGCTCCAAGAGACCCAGTACTTC. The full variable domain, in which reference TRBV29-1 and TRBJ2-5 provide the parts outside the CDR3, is SAVISQKPSRDICQRGTSLTIQCQVDSQVTMMFWYRQQPGQSLTLIATANQGSEATYESGFVIDKFPISRPNLTFSTLTVSNMSPEDSSIYLCSVEAAGGLQETQYFGPGTRLLVL.

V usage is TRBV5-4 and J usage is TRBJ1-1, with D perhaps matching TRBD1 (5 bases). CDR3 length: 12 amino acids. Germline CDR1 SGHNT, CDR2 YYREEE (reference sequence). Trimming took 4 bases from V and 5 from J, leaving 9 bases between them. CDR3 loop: CASSPRGTEAFF. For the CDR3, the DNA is TGTGCCAGCAGCCCCCGGGGGACTGAAGCTTTCTTT.

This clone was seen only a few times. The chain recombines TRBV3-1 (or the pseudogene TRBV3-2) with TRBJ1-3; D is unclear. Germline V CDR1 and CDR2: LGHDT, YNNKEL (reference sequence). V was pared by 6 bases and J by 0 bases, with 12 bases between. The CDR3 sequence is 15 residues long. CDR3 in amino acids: CASSQTYSSGNTIYF. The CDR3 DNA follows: TGTGCCAGCAGTCAGACATATAGCTCTGGAAACACCATATATTTT.

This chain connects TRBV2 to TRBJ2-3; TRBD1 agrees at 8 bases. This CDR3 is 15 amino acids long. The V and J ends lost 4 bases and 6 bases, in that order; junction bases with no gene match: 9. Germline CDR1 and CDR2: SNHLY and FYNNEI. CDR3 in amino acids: CASSVRTGRKDTQYF. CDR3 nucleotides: TGTGCCAGCAGTGTTCGGACAGGGCGGAAGGATACGCAGTATTTT.

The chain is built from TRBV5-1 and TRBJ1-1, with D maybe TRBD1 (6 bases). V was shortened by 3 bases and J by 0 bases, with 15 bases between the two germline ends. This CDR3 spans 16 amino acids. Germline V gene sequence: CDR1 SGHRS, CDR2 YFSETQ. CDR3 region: CASSYDRPVMNTEAFF. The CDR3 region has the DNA TGCGCCAGCAGCTACGACAGGCCCGTCATGAACACTGAAGCTTTCTTT.

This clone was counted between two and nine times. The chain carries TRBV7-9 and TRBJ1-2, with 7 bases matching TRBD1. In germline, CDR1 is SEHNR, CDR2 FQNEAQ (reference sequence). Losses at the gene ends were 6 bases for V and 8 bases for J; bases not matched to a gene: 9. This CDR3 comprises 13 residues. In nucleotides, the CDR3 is TGTGCCAGCAGTGCCTCAACAGGGGACGGCTACACCTTC. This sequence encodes CASSASTGDGYTF.

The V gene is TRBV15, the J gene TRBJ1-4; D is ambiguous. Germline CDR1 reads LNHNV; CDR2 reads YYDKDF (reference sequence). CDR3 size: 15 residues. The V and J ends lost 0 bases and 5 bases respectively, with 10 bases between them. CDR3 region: CATSRDRGNNEKLFF. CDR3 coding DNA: TGTGCCACCAGCAGAGATAGAGGGAACAATGAAAAACTGTTTTTT.

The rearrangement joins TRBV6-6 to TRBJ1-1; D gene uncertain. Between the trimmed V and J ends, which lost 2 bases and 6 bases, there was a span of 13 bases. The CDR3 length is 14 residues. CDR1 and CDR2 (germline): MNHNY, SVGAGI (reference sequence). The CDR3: CASSYERRVAEAFF. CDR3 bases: TGTGCCAGCAGTTACGAGAGGAGGGTCGCTGAAGCTTTCTTT.

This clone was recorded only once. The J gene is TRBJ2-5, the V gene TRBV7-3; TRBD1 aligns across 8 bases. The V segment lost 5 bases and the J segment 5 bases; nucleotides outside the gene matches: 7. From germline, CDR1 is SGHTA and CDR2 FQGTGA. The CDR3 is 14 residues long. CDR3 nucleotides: TGTGCCAGCAGCGCACAGGGGGGCCAGGAGACCCAGTACTTC. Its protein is CASSAQGGQETQYF.

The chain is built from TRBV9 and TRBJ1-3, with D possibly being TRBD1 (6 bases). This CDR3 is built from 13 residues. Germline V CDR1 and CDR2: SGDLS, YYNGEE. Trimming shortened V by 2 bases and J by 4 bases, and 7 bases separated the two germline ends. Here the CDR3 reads CASSVGTGNTIYF. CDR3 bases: TGTGCCAGCAGCGTGGGGACAGGAAACACCATATATTTT. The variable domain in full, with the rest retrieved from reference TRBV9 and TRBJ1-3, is DSGVTQTPKHLITATGQRVTLRCSPRSGDLSVYWYQQSLDQGLQFLIQYYNGEERAKGNILERFSAQQFPDLHSELNLSSLELGDSALYFCASSVGTGNTIYFGEGSWLTVV.

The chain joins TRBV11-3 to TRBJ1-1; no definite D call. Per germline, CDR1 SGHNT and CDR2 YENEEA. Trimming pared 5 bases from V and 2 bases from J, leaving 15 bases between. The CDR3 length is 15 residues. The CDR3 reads CASSPRVLFNTEAFF. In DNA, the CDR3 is TGTGCCAGCAGCCCTCGAGTCCTATTTAACACTGAAGCTTTCTTT.

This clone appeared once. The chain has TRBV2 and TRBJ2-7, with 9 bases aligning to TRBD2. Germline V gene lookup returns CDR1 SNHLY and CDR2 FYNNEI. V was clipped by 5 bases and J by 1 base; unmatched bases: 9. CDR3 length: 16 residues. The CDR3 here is CASSNERGAISYEQYF. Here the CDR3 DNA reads TGTGCCAGCAGTAACGAGCGGGGGGCTATATCCTACGAGCAGTACTTC.

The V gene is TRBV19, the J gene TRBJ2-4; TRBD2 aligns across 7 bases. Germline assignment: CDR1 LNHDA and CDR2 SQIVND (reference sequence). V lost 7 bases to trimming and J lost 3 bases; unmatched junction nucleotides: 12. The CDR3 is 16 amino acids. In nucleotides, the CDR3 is TGTGCCAGTACCTCTTGGGGGGGTGTTGGCAAAAACATTCAGTACTTC. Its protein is CASTSWGGVGKNIQYF. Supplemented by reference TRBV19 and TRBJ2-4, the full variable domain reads DGGITQSPKYLFRKEGQNVTLSCEQNLNHDAMYWYRQDPGQGLRLIYYSQIVNDFQKGDIAEGYSVSREKKESFPLTVTSAQKNPTAFYLCASTSWGGVGKNIQYFGAGTRLSVL.

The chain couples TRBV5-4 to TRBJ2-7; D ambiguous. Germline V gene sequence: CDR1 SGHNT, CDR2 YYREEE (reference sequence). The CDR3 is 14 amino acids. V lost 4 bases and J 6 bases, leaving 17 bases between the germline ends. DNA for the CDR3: TGTGCCAGCAGCCCAAGACTGGGTGTGAGCGAGCAGTACTTC. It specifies CASSPRLGVSEQYF.

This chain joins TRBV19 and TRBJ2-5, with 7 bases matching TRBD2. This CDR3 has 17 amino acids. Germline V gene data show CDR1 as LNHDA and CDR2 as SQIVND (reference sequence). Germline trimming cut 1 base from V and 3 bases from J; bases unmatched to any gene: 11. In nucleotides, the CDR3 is TGTGCCAGTAGTATAGTCACACGGTATGCGGGGGAAGAGACCCAGTACTTC. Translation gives CASSIVTRYAGEETQYF.

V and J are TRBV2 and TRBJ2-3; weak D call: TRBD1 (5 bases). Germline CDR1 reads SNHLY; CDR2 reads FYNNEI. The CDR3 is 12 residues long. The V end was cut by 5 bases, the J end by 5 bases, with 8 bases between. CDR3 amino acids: CASSLTEDTQYF. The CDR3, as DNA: TGTGCCAGCAGTCTGACAGAAGATACGCAGTATTTT.

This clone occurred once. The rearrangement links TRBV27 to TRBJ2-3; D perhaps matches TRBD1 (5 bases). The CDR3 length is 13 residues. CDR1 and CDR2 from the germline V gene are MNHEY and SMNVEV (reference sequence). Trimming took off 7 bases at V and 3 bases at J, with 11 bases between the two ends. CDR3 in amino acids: CASIGADTDTQYF. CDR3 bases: TGTGCCAGCATTGGGGCAGATACAGATACGCAGTATTTT.

CDR3 sequence: CATASGSPNSPLHF. Here the CDR3 DNA reads TGTGCCACCGCCTCCGGTAGCCCTAATTCACCCCTCCACTTT. The chain combines TRBV19 with TRBJ1-6, with no clear D. CDR3 length: 14 residues. The V gene's germline CDR1 is LNHDA and CDR2 SQIVND (reference sequence). Between the trimmed V and J ends, which lost 10 bases and 6 bases, there was a span of 16 bases.

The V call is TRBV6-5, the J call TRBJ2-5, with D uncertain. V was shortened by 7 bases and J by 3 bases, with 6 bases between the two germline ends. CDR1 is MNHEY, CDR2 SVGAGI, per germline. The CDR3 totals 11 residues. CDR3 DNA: TGTGCCAGCACCAAAAAAGAGACCCAGTACTTC. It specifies CASTKKETQYF.

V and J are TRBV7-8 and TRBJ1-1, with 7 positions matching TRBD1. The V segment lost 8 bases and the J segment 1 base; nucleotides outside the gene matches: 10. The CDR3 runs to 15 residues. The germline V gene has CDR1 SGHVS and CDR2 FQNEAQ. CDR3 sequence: CASCPTGTENTEAFF. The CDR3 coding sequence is TGTGCCAGCTGTCCCACCGGGACAGAGAACACTGAAGCTTTCTTT.

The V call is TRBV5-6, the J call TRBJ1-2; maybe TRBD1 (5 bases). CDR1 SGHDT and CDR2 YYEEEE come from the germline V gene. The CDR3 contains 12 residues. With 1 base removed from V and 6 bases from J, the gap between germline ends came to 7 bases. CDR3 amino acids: CASSLSRDGYTF. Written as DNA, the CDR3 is TGTGCCAGCAGCTTGAGCAGGGATGGCTACACCTTC. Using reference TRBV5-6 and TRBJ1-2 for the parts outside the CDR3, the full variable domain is DAGVTQSPTHLIKTRGQQVTLRCSPKSGHDTVSWYQQALGQGPQFIFQYYEEEERQRGNFPDRFSGHQFPNYSSELNVNALLLGDSALYLCASSLSRDGYTFGSGTRLTVV.

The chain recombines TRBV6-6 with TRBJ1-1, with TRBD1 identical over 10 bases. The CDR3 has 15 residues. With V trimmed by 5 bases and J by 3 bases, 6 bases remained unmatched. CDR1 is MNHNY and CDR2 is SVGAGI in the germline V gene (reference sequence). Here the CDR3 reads CASSPRDRGDTEAFF. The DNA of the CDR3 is TGTGCCAGCAGTCCCCGGGACAGGGGAGACACTGAAGCTTTCTTT.

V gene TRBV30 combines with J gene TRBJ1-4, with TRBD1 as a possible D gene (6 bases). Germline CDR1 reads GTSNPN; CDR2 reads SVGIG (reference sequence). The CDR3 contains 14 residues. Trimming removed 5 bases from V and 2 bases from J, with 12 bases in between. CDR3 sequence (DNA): TGTGCCTGGCGGGGGGCGGCCACTAATGAAAAACTGTTTTTT. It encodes CAWRGAATNEKLFF.

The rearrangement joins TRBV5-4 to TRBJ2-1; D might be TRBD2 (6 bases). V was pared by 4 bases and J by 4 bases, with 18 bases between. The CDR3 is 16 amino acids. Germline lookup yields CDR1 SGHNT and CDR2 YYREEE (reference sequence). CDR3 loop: CASSPTAGQEYNEQFF. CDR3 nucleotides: TGTGCCAGCAGCCCGACAGCGGGCCAAGAATACAATGAGCAGTTCTTC.